The present T cell receptor (beta chain) was sequenced within a study of CD8 T cells in Susac syndrome. The study's findings and limits: The study acknowledged a relatively small number of individuals in its TCR sequencing and HLA analysis.

Regarding this clonotype: No antigen is known for it.

RNA in amounts of about 0.45 to 1 ug was reverse transcribed with random hexamers. The authors amplified TCR beta CDR3 across 54 Vbeta and 13 Jbeta using immunoSEQ multiplex PCR. TCRdb itself ran the immunoSEQ multiplex PCR reads through MiXCR, one entry per CDR3 protein. In the table there are about 180,000 distinct CDR3 sequences, about 96% of which are singletons. TCR beta sequences were obtained from blood CD8+ and CD4+ T cells. The material sequenced was CD4+ T cells from PBMCs. This sequence was found in a human donor with Susac syndrome.

The CDR3 is CASSLNRGRGRAEAFF. CDR3 coding DNA: TGTGCCAGCAGCTTAAATCGGGGCAGGGGGCGAGCTGAAGCTTTCTTT. The chain employs TRBV7-8 and TRBJ1-1; 8 bases are a match to TRBD1. V shed 2 bases and J 6 bases; nucleotides not matched to a gene: 11. Per germline, CDR1 SGHVS and CDR2 FQNEAQ. This CDR3 spans 16 amino acids.